These 15 T cell receptor beta chains were all obtained from the same sample, sequenced in a study of a mutant IDH1 vaccine in newly diagnosed glioma. Profiling relied on immunoSEQ multiplex PCR, and the TCRdb table lists in-frame clones only, not all of them. Among some 61,000 clones listed, roughly 85% were seen once. Sample time point: baseline, week 1 (first vaccination visit). Treatment denoted: pre-vaccination baseline after standard-of-care therapy. This sample comprised PBMCs, obtained from a glioma patient treated with radiotherapy, temozolomide or both. Receptor source: a man aged 25 to 40 with glioma.

V and J are TRBV7-2 and TRBJ2-1; D not resolved. From germline, CDR1 is SGHTA and CDR2 FQGNSA. The V gene lost 5 bases and the J gene lost 8 bases, with 16 bases spanning the gap. The CDR3 sequence is 14 residues long. CDR3 sequence reads: CASSLDPYSDEQFF. The CDR3 DNA is TGTGCCAGCAGCCTGGACCCCTATTCAGATGAGCAGTTCTTC.

This clone was recorded only once. The V call is TRBV7-9, the J call TRBJ1-1, with a possible D match to TRBD1 (5 bases). This CDR3 region has 13 residues. Germline CDR1 is SEHNR and CDR2 is FQNEAQ (reference sequence). Trimming took 5 bases from V and 5 from J, leaving 12 bases between them. CDR3 sequence: CASSEPQGTEAFF. CDR3 DNA: TGTGCCAGCAGCGAGCCCCAGGGTACTGAAGCTTTCTTT. The full variable domain, in which reference TRBV7-9 and TRBJ1-1 provide the parts outside the CDR3, is DTGVSQNPRHKITKRGQNVTFRCDPISEHNRLYWYRQTLGQGPEFLTYFQNEAQLEKSRLLSDRFSAERPKGSFSTLEIQRTEQGDSAMYLCASSEPQGTEAFFGQGTRLTVV.

A few counts support this clone. The V and J genes are TRBV6-5 and TRBJ1-2, with 7 bases aligning to TRBD1. V lost 6 bases, J lost 9 bases, and 10 bases stayed unmatched. Germline CDR1 reads MNHEY; CDR2 reads SVGAGI. The CDR3 sequence is 13 residues long. The DNA for the CDR3 is TGTGCCAGCAGACCGGGACAGACATCCAGCTACACCTTC. This codes for CASRPGQTSSYTF.

The J gene is TRBJ2-1, the V gene TRBV5-1; D ambiguous. V dropped 0 bases and J dropped 5 bases, with 6 bases sitting between them. CDR3 length equals 13 residues. Germline V gene lookup returns CDR1 SGHRS and CDR2 YFSETQ. The CDR3 loop is CASSLVSNNEQFF. The CDR3 DNA sequence: TGCGCCAGCAGCTTGGTCTCAAACAATGAGCAGTTCTTC. The variable domain in full, with the rest retrieved from reference TRBV5-1 and TRBJ2-1, is KAGVTQTPRYLIKTRGQQVTLSCSPISGHRSVSWYQQTPGQGLQFLFEYFSETQRNKGNFPGRFSGRQFSNSRSEMNVSTLELGDSALYLCASSLVSNNEQFFGPGTRLTVL.

This chain joins TRBV18 and TRBJ1-5; D is perhaps TRBD1 (5 bases). V lost 2 bases, J lost 0 bases, and 8 bases lay in between. The V gene's germline CDR1 is KGHSH and CDR2 LQKENI. The CDR3 has 15 residues. CDR3 nucleotide sequence: TGTGCCAGCTCACCAGGGGCCTATAGCAATCAGCCCCAGCATTTT. Protein product: CASSPGAYSNQPQHF.

The chain is built from TRBV5-6 and TRBJ1-4; the D is unclear. The germline V gene encodes CDR1 SGHDT and CDR2 YYEEEE. V gave up 2 bases and J gave up 0 bases, with 5 bases separating them. This CDR3 is built from 14 residues. In nucleotides, the CDR3 is TGTGCCAGCAGCTTAAGAGCAACTAATGAAAAACTGTTTTTT. Its translation is CASSLRATNEKLFF.

The J gene is TRBJ1-1, the V gene TRBV6-6; 9 bases agree with TRBD1. V lost 7 bases and J lost 4; bases outside the gene matches: 13. Germline loops: CDR1 MNHNY, CDR2 SVGAGI (reference sequence). The CDR3 loop spans 16 amino acids. The CDR3 nucleotides are TGTGCCAGCATCCCTGTCTGGGGACAGGGTGTCACTGAAGCTTTCTTT. Translating it yields CASIPVWGQGVTEAFF.

The chain uses TRBV5-1 and TRBJ2-7, with unresolved D. CDR1 SGHRS and CDR2 YFSETQ come from the germline V gene. The CDR3 totals 13 residues. V was pared by 1 base and J by 7 bases, with 12 bases between. The CDR3 here is CASSLWVSREQYF. CDR3 nucleotides: TGCGCCAGCAGCTTGTGGGTCTCTCGGGAGCAGTACTTC.

V usage is TRBV13 and J usage is TRBJ1-6; tentative D call: TRBD1 (5 bases). Between the trimmed V and J ends, which lost 1 base and 3 bases, there was a span of 10 bases. Germline V gene data show CDR1 as PRHDT and CDR2 as FYEKMQ (reference sequence). The CDR3 extends over 16 amino acids. The CDR3 DNA sequence: TGTGCCAGCAGCTTAGAGGGACTGAACTATAATTCACCCCTCCACTTT. Translation: CASSLEGLNYNSPLHF.

This sequence joins TRBV4-2 and TRBJ1-5, with D unresolved. This CDR3 contains 18 residues. Germline V gene data show CDR1 as LGHNA and CDR2 as YNFKEQ. Trimming cost V 1 base and J 0 bases, with 16 bases left between them. CDR3 nucleotides: TGTGCCAGCAGCCAAGGAAGAGAGGCTCCCGATAGCAATCAGCCCCAGCATTTT. Encoded protein: CASSQGREAPDSNQPQHF.

V gene TRBV30 combines with J gene TRBJ1-5; D gene unclear. Looked up from germline, CDR1 is GTSNPN and CDR2 is SVGIG (reference sequence). This CDR3 has 13 amino acids. V was shortened by 6 bases and J by 0 bases, with 9 bases between the two germline ends. The CDR3 DNA follows: TGTGCCTGCAGTCCAGATAGCAATCAGCCCCAGCATTTT. This encodes CACSPDSNQPQHF.

The V call is TRBV7-9, the J call TRBJ2-7; a possible D gene is TRBD1 (5 bases). The CDR3 runs 16 residues. Trimming cost V 4 bases and J 2 bases, with 18 bases left between them. Germline-derived CDR1 and CDR2 are SEHNR and FQNEAQ (reference sequence). CDR3 residues: CASSSPKMGLPYEQYF. The DNA of the CDR3 is TGTGCCAGCAGCTCGCCCAAAATGGGGCTACCCTACGAGCAGTACTTC.

To note about this clone: Other DNA sequences in the sample encode the same CDR3. The chain couples TRBV2 to TRBJ1-5; D unresolved. V was trimmed by 5 bases and J by 3 bases, leaving 8 bases between them. Germline values: CDR1 SNHLY, CDR2 FYNNEI. The length of the CDR3 is 13 residues. CDR3 bases: TGTGCCAGCAGTCCAGGACCCAATCAGCCCCAGCATTTT. Its translation: CASSPGPNQPQHF.

This clone was detected once. The chain carries TRBV6-5 and TRBJ2-5; TRBD1 aligns across 8 bases. This CDR3 contains 14 residues. J gave up 5 bases and V 0 bases, and 2 bases lay outside the gene matches. Germline CDR1 reads MNHEY; CDR2 reads SVGAGI. DNA of the CDR3: TGTGCCAGCAGTTACTCGCAGGGGGCGGAGACCCAGTACTTC. As protein: CASSYSQGAETQYF.

This chain joins TRBV7-8 and TRBJ1-5; D gene uncertain. Between the trimmed V and J ends, which lost 0 bases and 2 bases, there was a span of 8 bases. The germline CDR1 and CDR2 sequences are SGHVS and FQNEAQ. The CDR3 contains 15 residues. CDR3 nucleotide sequence: TGTGCCAGCAGCTTAGCGCCCGCAGGCAATCAGCCCCAGCATTTT. It specifies CASSLAPAGNQPQHF.